This is a list of T cell receptor beta chains from one sample in a study of T-cell memory formation after mild COVID-19. TCRdb called the 5' RACE reads again in MiXCR, with one record for every CDR3 protein. This table holds fewer than 300,000 distinct CDR3 sequences, approximately 16% found once. What was sequenced was PBMCs or a T cell subset sorted from them (not recorded which). The source of these receptors is a man between 18 and 35 years old who had mild COVID-19 (a few samples of this study predate the infection). Cell type and time point are not known. The CDR3 runs from the conserved cysteine through the conserved F or W. The D gene is left open where the match is weak. Size is stated for part of the rows, as once, few or many counts, or as a class when the clone is expanded.

V gene,clone size,J gene,D gene,CDR3 DNA,CDR3 protein
TRBV20-1,NA,TRBJ1-1,NA,TGCAGTGCTAGTTCTGCACCTCGGAACACTGAAGCTTTCTTT,CSASSAPRNTEAFF
TRBV6-5,few,TRBJ2-2,NA,TGTGCCAGCAGTTACTCGGGGGTTGCGAACACCGGGGAGCTGTTTTTT,CASSYSGVANTGELFF
TRBV24-1,few,TRBJ2-3,TRBD2,TGTGCCACCAGTGATTCCAGCGGGGGGGATACGCAGTATTTT,CATSDSSGGDTQYF
TRBV7-2,NA,TRBJ2-7,TRBD2,TGTGCCAGCGGTCAGGGGACTAGCCTGACCTACGAGCAGTACTTC,CASGQGTSLTYEQYF
TRBV20-1,NA,TRBJ1-5,TRBD1,TGCAGTGCTTCAGGGGGGGACCAGCCCCAGCATTTT,CSASGGDQPQHF
TRBV7-9,few,TRBJ1-6,NA,TGTGCCAGCAGCCTCGGACGGAGATCACCCCTCCACTTT,CASSLGRRSPLHF
TRBV7-2,NA,TRBJ2-7,NA,TGTGCCAGCAGCTTAGATGGCGGCGGGTTCTACGAGCAGTACTTC,CASSLDGGGFYEQYF
TRBV24-1,NA,TRBJ1-1,NA,TGTGCCACCAGTACCATTCAAGGACGGTATTTGAACACTGAAGCTTTCTTT,CATSTIQGRYLNTEAFF
TRBV6-5,NA,TRBJ2-7,TRBD1,TGTGCCGTGAGGGAAGGACAGGGTGGGTACGAGCAGTACTTC,CAVREGQGGYEQYF
TRBV20-1,NA,TRBJ1-2,TRBD1,TGCAGTGTTTTACAGGGGGTCAACTATGGCTACACCTTC,CSVLQGVNYGYTF
TRBV12-3/TRBV12-4,many,TRBJ2-1,TRBD1,TGTGCCAGCACGGACGGGACAGGGGATTACAATGAGCAGTTCTTC,CASTDGTGDYNEQFF
TRBV27,NA,TRBJ1-3,NA,TGTGCCAGCAGGAAAGGGCCGGAAGGGTCCGGAAACACCATATATTTT,CASRKGPEGSGNTIYF
TRBV6-2/TRBV6-3,few,TRBJ2-5,TRBD2,TGTGCCAGCAGTTACAAAAGCGGGGGAGTCCCCGGGACCCAGTACTTC,CASSYKSGGVPGTQYF
TRBV11-2,few,TRBJ2-5,TRBD2,TGTGCCAGCAGCCAACAAAGCCCTCTAGCGGGGGGGATCGAGACCCAGTACTTC,CASSQQSPLAGGIETQYF
TRBV3-1,NA,TRBJ2-6,NA,TGTGCCAGCAGCCAAGTCGGTACGGGCACTGGGGCCAACGTCCTGACTTTC,CASSQVGTGTGANVLTF
TRBV3-1,few,TRBJ1-1,TRBD1,TGTGCCAGCAGCCCCGACAGGGACATGAACACTGAAGCTTTCTTT,CASSPDRDMNTEAFF
TRBV7-9,many,TRBJ2-7,NA,TGTGCCAGCAGCCTGGACAGCTATTACGAGCAGTACTTC,CASSLDSYYEQYF
TRBV12-3/TRBV12-4,NA,TRBJ2-1,NA,TGTGCCAGCAGTTCTGCGGTCCAGGCGGAGGAGCAGTTCTTC,CASSSAVQAEEQFF
TRBV7-9,few,TRBJ2-3,NA,TGTGCCAGCAGCTTCGGGAGAGGTAGCACAGATACGCAGTATTTT,CASSFGRGSTDTQYF
TRBV5-1,many,TRBJ1-1,TRBD1,TGCGCCAGCAGCACACAGGGGGTCACTGAAGCTTTCTTT,CASSTQGVTEAFF
TRBV20-1,few,TRBJ2-7,TRBD1,TGCAGTGGTACAGGGGGTACCGCCTACGAGCAGTACTTC,CSGTGGTAYEQYF
TRBV7-6,NA,TRBJ2-3,TRBD1,TGTGCCAGCAGCGTACCCTACCGGGACAGGGCTGATACGCAGTATTTT,CASSVPYRDRADTQYF
TRBV7-6,NA,TRBJ2-7,NA,TGTGCCAGCAGCTTCCAGCAGGGAGCCTACGAGCAGTACTTC,CASSFQQGAYEQYF
TRBV6-6,few,TRBJ2-7,NA,TGTGCCAGCCGTCAACCCCCTCACTACGAGCAGTACTTC,CASRQPPHYEQYF
TRBV5-4,few,TRBJ2-7,TRBD1,TGTGCCAGCAGCATCCGGGACAGCTACGAGCAGTACTTC,CASSIRDSYEQYF
TRBV7-2,few,TRBJ1-6,NA,TGTGCCAGCAGCTTAGCGCTATCGGGGTTCTCACCCCTCCACTTT,CASSLALSGFSPLHF
TRBV7-3,NA,TRBJ2-1,TRBD2,TGTGCCAGCAGCTCCGGGACTAGCGCATATGAGCAGTTCTTC,CASSSGTSAYEQFF
TRBV7-2,few,TRBJ2-3,NA,TGTGCCAGCAGCCATCGCCTCAGCGGGAGCACAGATACGCAGTATTTT,CASSHRLSGSTDTQYF
TRBV7-2,many,TRBJ2-3,TRBD2,TGTGCCAGCAGCTATAGCGGGGGGGAGACAGATACGCAGTATTTT,CASSYSGGETDTQYF
TRBV7-6,few,TRBJ2-5,TRBD2,TGTGCCAGCAGCCCTCGGACTAGCGGGGGTCCCGAGACCCAGTACTTC,CASSPRTSGGPETQYF
TRBV4-2,NA,TRBJ2-2,NA,TGTGCCAGCAGCCAAGAGGTCCGGGACACCGGGGAGCTGTTTTTT,CASSQEVRDTGELFF
TRBV7-3,few,TRBJ2-3,NA,TGTGCCAGCAGCTTAGGCCACGCCACAGATACGCAGTATTTT,CASSLGHATDTQYF
TRBV15,NA,TRBJ1-1,NA,TGTGCCACCAGCAGAACAGGAGAAGAAGCTTTCTTT,CATSRTGEEAFF
TRBV5-1,few,TRBJ2-7,NA,TGCGCCAGCAGCTTGGCCAGAGGGAACCCCTACGAGCAGTACTTC,CASSLARGNPYEQYF
TRBV5-4,few,TRBJ1-1,NA,TGTGCCAGCAGCTTCCGCAATCTACAAGCTTTCTTT,CASSFRNLQAFF
TRBV7-2,NA,TRBJ2-4,NA,TGTGCCAGCAGCTTAGGAGGGGTGACCTCATACAACATTCAGTACTTC,CASSLGGVTSYNIQYF
TRBV4-1,few,TRBJ2-3,NA,TGCGCCAGCAGCCAAGAGAGTATCCCTAGCACAGATACGCAGTATTTT,CASSQESIPSTDTQYF
TRBV12-3/TRBV12-4,few,TRBJ1-5,NA,TGTGCCAGCAGTTTCAGGGAAAATCAGCCCCAGCATTTT,CASSFRENQPQHF
TRBV9,once,TRBJ2-5,NA,TGTGCCAGCAGCGCAGATCTAGCTGGGGTAGAGACCCAGTACTTC,CASSADLAGVETQYF
TRBV5-1,few,TRBJ2-1,TRBD1,TGCGCCAGCAGCTTGGTAGGGCAGGGGGCCTACAATGAGCAGTTCTTC,CASSLVGQGAYNEQFF
TRBV9,NA,TRBJ2-7,NA,TGTGCCAGCAGCGTAGGGCCGGGGGCGAACGAGCAGTACTTC,CASSVGPGANEQYF
TRBV2,NA,TRBJ2-2,TRBD1,TGTGCCAGCAATTGGGAACAGGGGCTCGGGGAGCTGTTTTTT,CASNWEQGLGELFF
TRBV19,NA,TRBJ2-7,NA,TGTGCCAGTACCCCCCGGGACGGCCCCTACGAGCAGTACTTC,CASTPRDGPYEQYF
TRBV5-8,NA,TRBJ1-5,TRBD1,TGTGCCAGCAGGGAATACAGGGGTGGCAATCAGCCCCAGCATTTT,CASREYRGGNQPQHF
TRBV12-3/TRBV12-4,few,TRBJ1-1,NA,TGTGCCAGCAGTTGGGTGAACACTGAAGCTTTCTTT,CASSWVNTEAFF
TRBV28,NA,TRBJ2-1,NA,TGTGCCAGCAGTTCGGGGCCCGGCGAGTTCTTC,CASSSGPGEFF
TRBV11-2,NA,TRBJ2-5,TRBD2,TGTGCCAGCAGCGGACGCGGACTAGCGGTCCTAGAGACCCAGTACTTC,CASSGRGLAVLETQYF
TRBV6-5,few,TRBJ2-3,TRBD2,TGTGCCAGCAGCCGACTAGCGGGGGGGGGGGATACGCAGTATTTT,CASSRLAGGGDTQYF
TRBV7-6,NA,TRBJ2-2,NA,TGTGCCAGCAGCTTAGCGGGGGGACCGAACACCGGGGAGCTGTTTTTT,CASSLAGGPNTGELFF
TRBV4-2,few,TRBJ2-7,NA,TGTGCCAGCAGCCACCAACGGGGACTGACCTACGAGCAGTACTTC,CASSHQRGLTYEQYF
TRBV4-1,few,TRBJ2-3,NA,TGCGCCAGCAGCCAGGGCGGGGCTGGTGATACGCAGTATTTT,CASSQGGAGDTQYF